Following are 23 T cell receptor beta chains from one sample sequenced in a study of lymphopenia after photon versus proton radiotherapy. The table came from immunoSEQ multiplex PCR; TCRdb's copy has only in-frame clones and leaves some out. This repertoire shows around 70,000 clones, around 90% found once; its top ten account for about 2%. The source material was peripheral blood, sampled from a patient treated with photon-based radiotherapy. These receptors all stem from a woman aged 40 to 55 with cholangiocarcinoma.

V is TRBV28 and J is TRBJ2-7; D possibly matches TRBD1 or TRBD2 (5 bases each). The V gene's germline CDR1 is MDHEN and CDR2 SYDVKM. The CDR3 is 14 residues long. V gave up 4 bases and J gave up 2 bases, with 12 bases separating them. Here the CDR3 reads CASSYRDGPYEQYF. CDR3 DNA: TGTGCCAGCAGTTACCGGGACGGACCCTACGAGCAGTACTTC.

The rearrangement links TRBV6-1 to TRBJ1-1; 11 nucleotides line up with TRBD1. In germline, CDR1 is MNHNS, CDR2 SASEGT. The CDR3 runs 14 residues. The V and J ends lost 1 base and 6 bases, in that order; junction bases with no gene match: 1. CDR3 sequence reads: CASSEVGQGAEAFF. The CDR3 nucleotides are TGTGCCAGCAGTGAAGTGGGACAGGGGGCTGAAGCTTTCTTT.

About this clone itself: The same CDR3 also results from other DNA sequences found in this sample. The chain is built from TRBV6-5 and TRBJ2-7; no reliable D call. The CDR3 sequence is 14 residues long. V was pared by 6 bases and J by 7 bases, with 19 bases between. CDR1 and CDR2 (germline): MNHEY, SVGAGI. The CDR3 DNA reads TGTGCCAGCAGGACCCTCTTGCCCTCCGGAGAGCAGTACTTC. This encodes CASRTLLPSGEQYF.

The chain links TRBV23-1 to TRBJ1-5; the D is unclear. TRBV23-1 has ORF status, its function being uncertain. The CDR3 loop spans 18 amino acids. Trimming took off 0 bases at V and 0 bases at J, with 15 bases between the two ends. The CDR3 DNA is TGCGCCAGCAGTCAATCTCAGAATGGGGAAGATAGCAATCAGCCCCAGCATTTT. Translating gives CASSQSQNGEDSNQPQHF.

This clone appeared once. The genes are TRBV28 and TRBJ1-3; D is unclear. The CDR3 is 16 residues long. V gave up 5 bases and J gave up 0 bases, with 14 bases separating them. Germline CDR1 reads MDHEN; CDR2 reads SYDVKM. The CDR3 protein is CASSIERGVSGNTIYF. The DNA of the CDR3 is TGTGCCAGCAGTATCGAACGGGGAGTCTCTGGAAACACCATATATTTT.

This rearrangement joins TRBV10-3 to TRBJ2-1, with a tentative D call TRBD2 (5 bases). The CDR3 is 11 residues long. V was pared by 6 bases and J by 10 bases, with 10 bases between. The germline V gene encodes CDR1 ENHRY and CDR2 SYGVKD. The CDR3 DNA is TGTGCCATCAGGGGAAGCGGCGAGCAGTTCTTC. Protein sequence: CAIRGSGEQFF.

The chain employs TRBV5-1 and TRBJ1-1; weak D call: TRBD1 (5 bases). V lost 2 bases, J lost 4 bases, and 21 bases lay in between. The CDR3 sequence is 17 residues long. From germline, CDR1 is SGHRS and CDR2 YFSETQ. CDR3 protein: CASSLTGTLMGGTEAFF. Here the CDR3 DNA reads TGCGCCAGCAGCTTAACCGGGACCCTCATGGGGGGCACTGAAGCTTTCTTT. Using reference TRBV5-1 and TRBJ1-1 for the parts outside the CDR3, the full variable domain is KAGVTQTPRYLIKTRGQQVTLSCSPISGHRSVSWYQQTPGQGLQFLFEYFSETQRNKGNFPGRFSGRQFSNSRSEMNVSTLELGDSALYLCASSLTGTLMGGTEAFFGQGTRLTVV.

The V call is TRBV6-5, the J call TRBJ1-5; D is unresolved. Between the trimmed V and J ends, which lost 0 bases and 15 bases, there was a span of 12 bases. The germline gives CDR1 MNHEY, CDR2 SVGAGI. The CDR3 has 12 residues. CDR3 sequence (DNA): TGTGCCAGCAGTTACTCGCCCTTCCGGGGGCATTTT. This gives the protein CASSYSPFRGHF.

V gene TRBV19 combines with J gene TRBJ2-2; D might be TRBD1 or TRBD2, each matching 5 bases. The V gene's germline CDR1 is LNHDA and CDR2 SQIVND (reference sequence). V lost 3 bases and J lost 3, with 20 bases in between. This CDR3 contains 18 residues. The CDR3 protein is CASSIPRYRDGDTGELFF. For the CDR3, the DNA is TGTGCCAGTAGTATCCCTCGATACCGGGACGGAGACACCGGGGAGCTGTTTTTT.

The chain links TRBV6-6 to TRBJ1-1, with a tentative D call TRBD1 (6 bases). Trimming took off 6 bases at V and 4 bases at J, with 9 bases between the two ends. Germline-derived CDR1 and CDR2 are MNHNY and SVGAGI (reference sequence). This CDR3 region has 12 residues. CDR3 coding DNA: TGTGCCAGCAGGACAGGAGTCACTGAAGCTTTCTTT. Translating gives CASRTGVTEAFF.

CDR3 loop: CASSSTPTTDTQYF. The DNA for the CDR3 is TGTGCCAGCAGCTCGACTCCTACAACGGATACGCAGTATTTT. This sequence joins TRBV7-3 and TRBJ2-3; D call uncertain. The CDR3 has 14 residues. V was shortened by 4 bases and J by 6 bases, with 14 bases between the two germline ends. Germline CDR1 and CDR2: SGHTA and FQGTGA.

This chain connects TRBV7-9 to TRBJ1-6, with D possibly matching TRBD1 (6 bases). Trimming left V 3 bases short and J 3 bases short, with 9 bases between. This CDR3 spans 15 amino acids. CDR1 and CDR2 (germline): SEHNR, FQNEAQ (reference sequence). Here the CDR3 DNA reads TGTGCCAGCAGCTTGGGACAAGTCTATAATTCACCCCTCCACTTT. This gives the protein CASSLGQVYNSPLHF.

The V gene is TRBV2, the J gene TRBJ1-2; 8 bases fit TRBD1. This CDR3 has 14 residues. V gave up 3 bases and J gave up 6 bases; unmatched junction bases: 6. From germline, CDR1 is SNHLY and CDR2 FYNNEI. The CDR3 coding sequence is TGTGCCAGCAGTGACAGGGGGCGTCTGGATGGCTACACCTTC. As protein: CASSDRGRLDGYTF.

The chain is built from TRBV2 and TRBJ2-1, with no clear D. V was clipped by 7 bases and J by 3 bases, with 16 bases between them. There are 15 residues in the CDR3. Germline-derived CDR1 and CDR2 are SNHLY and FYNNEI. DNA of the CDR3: TGTGCCAGCAAGGAACGGCCCTTTGACTACAATGAGCAGTTCTTC. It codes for CASKERPFDYNEQFF.

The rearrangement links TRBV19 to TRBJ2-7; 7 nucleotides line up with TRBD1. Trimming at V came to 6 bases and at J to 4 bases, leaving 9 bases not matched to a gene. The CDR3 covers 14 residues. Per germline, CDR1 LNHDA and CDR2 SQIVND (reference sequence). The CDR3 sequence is CASSRSRDRYEQYF. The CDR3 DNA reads TGTGCCAGTAGCCGTAGCCGGGACAGATACGAGCAGTACTTC.

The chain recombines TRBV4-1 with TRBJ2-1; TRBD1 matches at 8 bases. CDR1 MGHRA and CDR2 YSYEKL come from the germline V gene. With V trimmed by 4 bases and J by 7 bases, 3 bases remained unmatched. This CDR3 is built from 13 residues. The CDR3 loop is CASSPRQGNEQFF. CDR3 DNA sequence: TGCGCCAGCAGCCCCCGACAGGGGAATGAGCAGTTCTTC.

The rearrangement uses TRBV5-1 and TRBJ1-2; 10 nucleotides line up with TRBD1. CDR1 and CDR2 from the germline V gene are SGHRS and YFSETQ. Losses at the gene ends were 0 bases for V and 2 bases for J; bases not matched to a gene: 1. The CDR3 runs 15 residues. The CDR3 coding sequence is TGCGCCAGCAGCTTGGAGACAGGGGGCAACTATGGCTACACCTTC. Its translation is CASSLETGGNYGYTF.

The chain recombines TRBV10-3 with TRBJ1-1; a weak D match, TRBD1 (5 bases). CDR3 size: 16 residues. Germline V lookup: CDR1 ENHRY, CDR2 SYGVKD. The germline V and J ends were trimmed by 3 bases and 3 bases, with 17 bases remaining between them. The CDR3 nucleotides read TGTGCCATCAGTGAATCTCCGACAGATGGAGACACTGAAGCTTTCTTT. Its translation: CAISESPTDGDTEAFF.

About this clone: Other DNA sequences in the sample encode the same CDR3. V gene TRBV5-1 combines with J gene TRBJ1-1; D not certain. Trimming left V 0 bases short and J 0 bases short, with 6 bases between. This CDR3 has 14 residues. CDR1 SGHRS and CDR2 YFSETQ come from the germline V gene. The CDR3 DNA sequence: TGCGCCAGCAGCTTGGCCTCGATGAACACTGAAGCTTTCTTT. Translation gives CASSLASMNTEAFF.

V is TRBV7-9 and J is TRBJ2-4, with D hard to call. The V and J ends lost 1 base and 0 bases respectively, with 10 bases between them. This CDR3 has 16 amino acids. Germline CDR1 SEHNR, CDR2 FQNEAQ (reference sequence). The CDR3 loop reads CASSLDRLGAKNIQYF. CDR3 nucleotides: TGTGCCAGCAGCTTAGACCGGTTGGGAGCCAAAAACATTCAGTACTTC.

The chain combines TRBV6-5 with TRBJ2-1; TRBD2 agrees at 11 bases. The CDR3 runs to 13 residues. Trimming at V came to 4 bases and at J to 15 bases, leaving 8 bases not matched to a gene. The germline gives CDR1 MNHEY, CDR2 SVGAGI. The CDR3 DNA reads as TGTGCCAGCAGTTTAATAGCGGGGGGGCCAGGGTTCTTC. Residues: CASSLIAGGPGFF.

The CDR3 bases are TGTGCCAGCAGCCAAGCTGGGACTAGCGGGAGTTACAATGAGCAGTTCTTC. Its protein is CASSQAGTSGSYNEQFF. The chain employs TRBV4-2 and TRBJ2-1, with 14 bases fitting TRBD2. V shed 1 base, J shed 4 bases, and the junction held 3 bases outside the gene matches. The germline V gene encodes CDR1 LGHNA and CDR2 YNFKEQ. The CDR3 covers 17 residues.

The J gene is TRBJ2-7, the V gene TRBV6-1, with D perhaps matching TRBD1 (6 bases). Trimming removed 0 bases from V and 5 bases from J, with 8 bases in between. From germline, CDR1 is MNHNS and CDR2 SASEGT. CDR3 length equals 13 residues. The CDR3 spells CASSEAGANEQYF. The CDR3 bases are TGTGCCAGCAGTGAAGCGGGGGCCAACGAGCAGTACTTC.